This T cell receptor beta chain was identified in a study of T cell responses to AZD1222 COVID-19 vaccine (dated by TCRdb to the early 2020s). Turning to the overall study: TCR sequencing was performed for some 250 trial participants, of whom roughly 200 were given two doses of AZD1222 and around 25 were given two doses of MenACWY control vaccine. Enrollment into the trials was organized by age into subgroups of 18-55, 56-69 and 70-plus years, and those subgroups contained approximately 150, 30 and 60 TCR-sequenced participants, respectively. Here is what the overall study found, with its caveats: After two AZD1222 doses, both the breadth and the depth of spike-specific TCRs were significantly higher than at day 0 and than in MenACWY recipients. In the small 56-69-year group, the increase in depth fell short of significance, most likely because of low power. Because no day 14 peak-response samples were available, repertoires were characterized only after the peak T cell response. Participants were mostly white British and included more females than males, and it was suggested by the authors that clonal diversity may have been underestimated. Vaccine-associated CD4 TCRs spanned the whole spike protein, with dominant responses in regions 160-218 and 743-854. Only five or six AZD1222 recipients were SARS-CoV-2 seropositive at baseline, limiting conclusions about previously exposed vaccinees. Reportedly, close to half of the unique spike-specific TCRs recognized epitopes lying outside the regions that are mutated in the B.1.351 and B.1.1.7 variants.

The meaning of the sample's time point label: sample from adult after SARS-CoV-2 infection, after symptom onset. Two convalescent COVID-19 patients, sampled after symptom onset from adults with prior SARS-CoV-2 infection, were also TCR-sequenced for comparison. The CDR3 regions of human TCRbeta chains were analyzed by immunosequencing. Processing in the source paper ran as follows. Repertoire TCRs were checked for matches against a reference library of SARS-CoV-2-specific TCRs that had been generated using the MIRA antigen-specificity platform. Breadth meant the fraction of unique TCRs that were SARS-CoV-2-associated, whereas depth meant the fraction of total T cells that were SARS-CoV-2-associated. Using the MIRA data, each spike-specific TCR was assigned both to the spike region to which the TCR was reactive and to a CD4 or CD8 class. Log10-transformed breadth and depth values were compared by one-way ANOVA with Sidak's multiple comparisons tests. TCRdb carries this immuneACCESS record with in-frame sequences only. Its versions omit some clonotypes, under half of them owing to an unresolved V gene in the studies checked, with the rest unexplained. For V, J and clone size, that table is used; D and trimming come from the DNA. Recorded for this sample are about 140,000 clones; 85% to 95% of them occurred a single time. The top ten clonotypes cover around 10% of the sample.

This clone was recorded only once. Its recognized antigen is unknown. Base qualities are not recorded, but no much larger clone differs from it by a single base. This clonotype was obtained from an adult who had recovered from COVID-19. The sequencing here drew on peripheral blood, taken after recovery from COVID-19.

The sequence in DNA is TGTGCCAGCAGCATACAGGCGGGTACGCAGTATTTT. The translation is CASSIQAGTQYF. The chain joins TRBV21-1 to TRBJ2-3. TRBV21-1 is marked as a pseudogene. Spanning cysteine to phenylalanine, the CDR3 consists of 12 amino acids. Only the CDR3 part of the read is kept: 36 bases, read in frame from the first base.